This T cell receptor beta chain originates from a study of human T cells and chemical hapten exposure. Overall study findings and caveats: Large CDR3 similarity clusters arose significantly more often from expanded TCRs than from controls.

The sample's time point: pre-sensitization, week 0. Stated treatment: therapeutic diphenylcyclopropenone sensitization with weekly scalp DPC. CDR3 length: 16 residues. With 5 bases removed from V and 1 base from J, the gap between germline ends came to 17 bases. Germline V gene data show CDR1 as SGHVS and CDR2 as FNYEAQ. MiXCR, run by TCRdb on the RACE reads, gives a single entry per CDR3 protein. The data contain some 90,000 distinct CDR3 sequences, roughly 8.5% of them singletons. For this clonotype: Its cognate antigen is unknown.

The V call is TRBV7-6, the J call TRBJ1-1; no clear D. The sequenced sample was whole blood, obtained in connection with sensitization to the hapten diphenylcyclopropenone (DPC). This TCR derives from a man aged 35 to 55 with alopecia areata. Some clones in this sample may be carry-over from other donors' samples. The CDR3 loop reads CASSPPPSAGNTEAFF. Here the CDR3 DNA reads TGTGCCAGCAGCCCCCCCCCCAGTGCAGGGAACACTGAAGCTTTCTTT.